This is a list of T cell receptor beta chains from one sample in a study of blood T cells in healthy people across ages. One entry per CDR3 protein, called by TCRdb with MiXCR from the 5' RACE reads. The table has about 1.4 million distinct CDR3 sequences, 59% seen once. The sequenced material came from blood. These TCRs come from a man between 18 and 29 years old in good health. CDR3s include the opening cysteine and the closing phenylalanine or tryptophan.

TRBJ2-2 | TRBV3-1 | CASSHRGVGTGELFF
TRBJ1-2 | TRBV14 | CASSQAANYGYTF
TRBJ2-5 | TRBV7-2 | CASSLYVDQETQYF
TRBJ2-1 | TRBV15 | CATYSPGQGNEQFF
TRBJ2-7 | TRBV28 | CASRFTGRSYEQYF
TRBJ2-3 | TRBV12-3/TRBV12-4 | CASRGDGDTQYF
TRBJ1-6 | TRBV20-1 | CSASHVGYNSPLHF
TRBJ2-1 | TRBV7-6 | CASSLRLRGRVGSEQFF
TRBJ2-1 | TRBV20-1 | CSARDQWTSGSNEQFF
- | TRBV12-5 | CASSAPGDMPYEQYF
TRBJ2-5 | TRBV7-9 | CASSFAGTAQETQYF
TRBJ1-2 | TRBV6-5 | CASSYSGGSGGGYTF
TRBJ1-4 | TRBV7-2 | CASSLAGRSEKLFF
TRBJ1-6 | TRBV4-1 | CASSTHGLGNSPLHF
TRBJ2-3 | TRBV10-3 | CAINWDRGDTQYF
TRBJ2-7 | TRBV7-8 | CASSWTSGDYEQYF